This TCR beta chain is drawn from a study of cytomegalovirus exposure and HLA in healthy donors. General study points: The study recorded 164 TCR beta chains that were cytomegalovirus-associated. Analysis was carried out at a later point, and it linked a missense DCLRE1C variant to TCR beta V- and J-gene trimming. Usually a TCR sequence was rare, but some public TCRs were found in many donors.

Worth noting for this clone: What it binds is not known.

V was cut by 4 bases and J by 3 bases, with 9 bases left in between. CDR1 is SNHLY, CDR2 FYNNEI, per germline. This CDR3 comprises 13 residues. PCR employed 60 Vbeta and 13 Jbeta primers. As handled by the study authors: In a later analysis, the count reached about 80 million unique TCR beta chains, with about 10 million shared. Measured with immunoSEQ multiplex PCR; TCRdb has only the in-frame clones, and not every one. Clonal size and the V and J genes are those of that table, whereas D and trimming came from the DNA. The sample shows roughly 140,000 clones, 55% to 70% of them seen only once. Sequencing used PBMCs. The chain carries TRBV2 and TRBJ2-5; D gene uncertain. The TCR originated in a woman aged 30 to 39 in good health and CMV-seropositive. The CDR3 DNA sequence: TGTGCCAGCAGTGTTTTTAGAAAAGAGACCCAGTACTTC. Amino acids: CASSVFRKETQYF.